What follows describes a single TCR beta chain. Its antigen is not identified. Unstimulated regulatory T cells (CD4+CD25+CD127-), CD4+CD25- non-regulatory cells, CD4 and CD8 cells were FACS-sorted from thawed PBMCs. The data originate from a study of Tregs in tolerant kidney transplant recipients. General observations from the study: Few patients were studied, so findings need validation in larger groups. This study did not directly address biological reproducibility. Expanding Tregs on activated donor B cells appeared to best identify donor-specific TCRbeta clones.

CDR1 is SGDLS and CDR2 is YYNGEE in the germline V gene. This CDR3 is built from 16 residues. With 3 bases removed from V and 0 bases from J, the gap between germline ends came to 12 bases. Clones were sequenced by immunoSEQ multiplex PCR, and TCRdb holds only the in-frame ones, with some missing. The table includes some 240,000 clones, about four fifths detected once. This chain uses TRBV9 with TRBJ2-2; perhaps TRBD2 as D (6 bases). This TCR came from a human donor in good health. The specimen was CD4+ T cells from blood. CDR3 sequence (DNA): TGTGCCAGCAGCGGGGGGGAACACGCGAACACCGGGGAGCTGTTTTTT. It yields the protein CASSGGEHANTGELFF.